This TCR beta chain came from a study of blood T cell repertoires in COVID-19. Background on the study: COVID-19 samples collected from the United States, Italy and Spain covered acute and convalescent phases. Nucleic acid was either cDNA or gDNA, and it came from T cells, B-cell-depleted T cells, or PBMCs.

Per the original methods: Counts of nucleated cells, estimated from reference gene primer amplification, were obtained. Generated by immunoSEQ multiplex PCR, the TCRdb table keeps only in-frame clones and is missing some. That table furnishes V, J and clone size, whereas the DNA furnished D and trimming. The sample lists some 66,000 clones, about 89% occurring once. The V gene end was trimmed by 5 bases and the J gene end by 8 bases; junction bases not matched to a gene: 10. Germline V gene sequence: CDR1 MNHGY, CDR2 SVAAGI. The length of the CDR3 is 15 residues. Sequenced: peripheral blood. This sequence was found in a human donor in a cohort sampled during active COVID-19. This chain links TRBV6-9 with TRBJ1-5; 9 bases are a match to TRBD1. The CDR3 DNA sequence: TGTGCCAGCAGTCTCAACCGGGACAGGGCGAAGCCCCAGCATTTT. Translation gives CASSLNRDRAKPQHF.